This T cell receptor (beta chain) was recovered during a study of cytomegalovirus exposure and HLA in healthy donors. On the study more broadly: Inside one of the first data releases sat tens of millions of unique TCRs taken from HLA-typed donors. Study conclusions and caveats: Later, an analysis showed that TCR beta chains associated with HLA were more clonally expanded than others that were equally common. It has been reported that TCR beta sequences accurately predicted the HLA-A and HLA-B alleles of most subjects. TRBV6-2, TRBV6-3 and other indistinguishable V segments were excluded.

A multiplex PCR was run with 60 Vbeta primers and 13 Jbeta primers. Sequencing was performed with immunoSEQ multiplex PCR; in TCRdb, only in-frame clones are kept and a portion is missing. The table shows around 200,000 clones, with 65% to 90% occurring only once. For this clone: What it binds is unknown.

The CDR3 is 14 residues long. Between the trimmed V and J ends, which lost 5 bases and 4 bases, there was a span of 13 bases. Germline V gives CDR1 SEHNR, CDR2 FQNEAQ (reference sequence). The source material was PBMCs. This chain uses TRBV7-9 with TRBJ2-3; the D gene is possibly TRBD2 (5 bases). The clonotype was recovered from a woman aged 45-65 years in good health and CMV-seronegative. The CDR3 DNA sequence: TGTGCCAGCAGCCCCCCGCGGGTTGCAGATACGCAGTATTTT. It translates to CASSPPRVADTQYF.